The 2 T cell receptor beta chains below were found in one sample sequenced in a study of blood T cell repertoires in COVID-19. Sequenced by immunoSEQ multiplex PCR; TCRdb stores in-frame clones only, minus some. This repertoire shows around 150,000 clones, 84% found once; its top ten account for over 5%. The sample taken for sequencing was peripheral blood. These receptor sequences come from a human donor in a cohort sampled during active COVID-19.

CDR3 protein: CASSSILLTGGKNEKLFF. Here the CDR3 DNA reads TGTGCCAGCAGCTCAATACTCCTGACAGGGGGAAAAAATGAAAAACTGTTTTTT. This chain uses TRBV5-5 with TRBJ1-4; 9 bases fit TRBD1. Germline V gives CDR1 SGHKS, CDR2 YYEKEE (reference sequence). The CDR3 totals 18 residues. The V and J ends lost 3 bases and 5 bases, in that order; junction bases with no gene match: 14.

This clone was counted once. The rearrangement joins TRBV6-2 or TRBV6-3 to TRBJ1-4, with D possibly TRBD1 on 5 matching bases. With 6 bases removed from V and 4 bases from J, the gap between germline ends came to 12 bases. Germline V gene sequence: CDR1 MNHEY, CDR2 SVGEGT. This CDR3 region has 14 residues. The CDR3 is CASSRTRLNEKLFF. The CDR3 DNA reads as TGTGCCAGCAGCCGGACACGTCTTAATGAAAAACTGTTTTTT.